This T cell receptor (beta chain) emerged from a study of T cells expressing NK-cell markers. About the research overall: Eight donors were sequenced, seven testing HCMV-seropositive and one testing seronegative.

Each CDR3 protein gets one entry in TCRdb, which reprocessed the 5' RACE reads and gives no DNA. This sample contains about 400,000 distinct CDR3 sequences. CDR3 length: 16 amino acids. The germline gives CDR1 DFQATT, CDR2 SNEGSKA (reference sequence). The sequence was collected from a woman aged 50 to 65 in good health. The rearrangement joins TRBV20-1 to TRBJ1-2; with no DNA, the TCRdb D assignment of TRBD1 cannot be verified. Sequenced material: blood T cells: a sorted CD56 or NKG2C T cell subset, CD4+ or CD8+ T cells, or bulk PBMC T cells (not recorded which). The CDR3: CSASGGSAGRWDGYTF.